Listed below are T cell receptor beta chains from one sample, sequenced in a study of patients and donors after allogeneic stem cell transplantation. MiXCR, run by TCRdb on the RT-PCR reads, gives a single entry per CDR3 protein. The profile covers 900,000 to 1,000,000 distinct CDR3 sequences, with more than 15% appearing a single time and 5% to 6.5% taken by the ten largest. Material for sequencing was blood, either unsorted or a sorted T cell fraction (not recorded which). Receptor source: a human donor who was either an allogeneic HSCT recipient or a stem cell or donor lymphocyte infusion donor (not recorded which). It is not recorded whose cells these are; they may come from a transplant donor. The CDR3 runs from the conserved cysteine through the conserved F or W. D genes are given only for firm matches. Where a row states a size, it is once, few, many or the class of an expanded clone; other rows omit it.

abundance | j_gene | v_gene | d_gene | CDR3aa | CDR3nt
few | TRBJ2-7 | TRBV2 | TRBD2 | CASRLSGMSYEQYF | TGTGCCAGCAGACTAAGCGGGATGTCCTACGAGCAGTACTTC
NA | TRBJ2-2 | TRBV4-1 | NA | CASSQDRAGVGELFF | TGCGCCAGCAGCCAAGATCGGGCCGGGGTGGGGGAGCTGTTTTTT
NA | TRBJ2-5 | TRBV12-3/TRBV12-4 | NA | CASSLRGSYQETQYF | TGTGCCAGCAGTTTGCGGGGCTCGTACCAAGAGACCCAGTACTTC
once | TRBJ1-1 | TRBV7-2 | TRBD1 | CASRNQDRVIHTEAFF | TGTGCCAGCAGAAACCAGGACAGGGTCATACACACTGAAGCTTTCTTT
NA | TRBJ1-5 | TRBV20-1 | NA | CSARGERNQPQHF | TGCAGTGCCCGCGGGGAGCGAAATCAGCCCCAGCATTTT
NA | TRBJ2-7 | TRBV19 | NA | CASSIGTSEQYF | TGTGCCAGTAGTATAGGGACCAGCGAGCAGTACTTC
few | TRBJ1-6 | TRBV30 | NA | CAWSLRGAGSPLHF | TGTGCCTGGAGTCTAAGGGGGGCTGGATCACCCCTCCACTTT
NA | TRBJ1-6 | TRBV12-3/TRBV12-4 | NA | CASSLQGQTNSPLHF | TGTGCCAGCAGTTTACAGGGACAAACAAATTCACCCCTCCACTTT
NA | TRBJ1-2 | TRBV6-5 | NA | CASVGEGVGYTF | TGTGCCAGCGTGGGGGAGGGGGTCGGCTACACCTTC
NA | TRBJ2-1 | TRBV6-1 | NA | CASSVGGTEQFF | TGTGCCAGCAGTGTCGGGGGAACTGAGCAGTTCTTC
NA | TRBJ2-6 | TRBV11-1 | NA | CASSQNQPRISGANVLTF | TGTGCCAGCAGCCAAAACCAACCTAGGATTTCTGGGGCCAACGTCCTGACTTTC
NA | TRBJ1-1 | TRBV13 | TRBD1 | CASSLVRGLEAFF | TGTGCCAGCAGCTTAGTAAGGGGGCTTGAAGCTTTCTTT
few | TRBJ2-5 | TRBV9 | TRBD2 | CASSGGLAGRQETQYF | TGTGCCAGCAGCGGGGGACTAGCGGGGAGACAAGAGACCCAGTACTTC
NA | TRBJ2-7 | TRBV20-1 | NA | CSASQPLNYEQYF | TGCAGTGCTTCACAGCCCCTTAACTACGAGCAGTACTTC
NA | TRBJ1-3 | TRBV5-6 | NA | CASSLGGNSGNTIYF | TGTGCCAGCAGCTTGGGTGGAAACTCTGGAAACACCATATATTTT
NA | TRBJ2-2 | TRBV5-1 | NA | CASSRPQGPGELFF | TGCGCCAGCAGCCGACCACAGGGACCCGGGGAGCTGTTTTTT
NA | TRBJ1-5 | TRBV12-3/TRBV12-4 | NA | CASSLREGSQPQHF | TGTGCCAGCAGCCTCAGGGAGGGAAGTCAGCCCCAGCATTTT
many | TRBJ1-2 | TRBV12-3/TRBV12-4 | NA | CASSLQARGYYGYTF | TGTGCCAGCAGTTTACAGGCGCGGGGGTACTATGGCTACACCTTC
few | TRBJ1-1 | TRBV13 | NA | CASRWGSTEAFF | TGTGCCAGCAGGTGGGGGTCGACTGAAGCTTTCTTT
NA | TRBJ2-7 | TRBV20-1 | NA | CSAKRGGPYEQYF | TGCAGTGCTAAAAGGGGGGGCCCCTACGAGCAGTACTTC
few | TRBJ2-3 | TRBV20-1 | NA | CSARDRRRTDTQYF | TGCAGTGCTAGAGATCGCCGCCGCACAGATACGCAGTATTTT
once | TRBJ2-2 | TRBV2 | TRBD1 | CASSEGWGQGNTGELFF | TGTGCCAGCAGTGAAGGGTGGGGACAGGGAAACACCGGGGAGCTGTTTTTT
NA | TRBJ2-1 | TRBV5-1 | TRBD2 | CASSPGTSRSNEQFF | TGCGCCAGCAGCCCCGGGACTAGCAGGAGCAATGAGCAGTTCTTC
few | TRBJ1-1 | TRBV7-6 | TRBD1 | CASSPTTGGTEAFF | TGTGCCAGCAGCCCTACGACAGGGGGCACTGAAGCTTTCTTT
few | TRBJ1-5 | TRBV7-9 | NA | CASSSGQSGQPQHF | TGTGCCAGCAGCTCTGGACAGTCCGGTCAGCCCCAGCATTTT
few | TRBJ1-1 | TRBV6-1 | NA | CASRRATNTEAFF | TGTGCCAGCAGAAGGGCGACGAACACTGAAGCTTTCTTT
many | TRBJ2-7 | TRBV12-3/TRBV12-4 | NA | CASSFSRRNSYEQYF | TGTGCCAGCAGTTTCAGCCGACGAAACTCCTACGAGCAGTACTTC
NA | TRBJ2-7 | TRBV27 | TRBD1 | CASSLLGTGVTEQYF | TGTGCCAGCAGTTTACTTGGGACAGGGGTGACCGAGCAGTACTTC
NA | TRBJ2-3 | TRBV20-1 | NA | CSASGGLGTDTQYF | TGCAGTGCTAGTGGTGGGCTCGGCACAGATACGCAGTATTTT
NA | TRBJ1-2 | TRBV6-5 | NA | CASSDNNYGYTF | TGTGCCAGCAGTGACAATAACTATGGCTACACCTTC
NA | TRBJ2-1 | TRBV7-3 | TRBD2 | CASSLLGTIDEQFF | TGTGCCAGCAGCTTACTAGGGACTATCGATGAGCAGTTCTTC
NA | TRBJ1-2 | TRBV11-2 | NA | CASSLLSGDFNHGYTF | TGTGCCAGCAGCTTACTGTCTGGGGATTTTAACCACGGCTACACCTTC
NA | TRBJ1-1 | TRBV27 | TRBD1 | CASRSDRASTEAFF | TGTGCCAGCAGGTCGGACAGGGCCAGCACTGAAGCTTTCTTT
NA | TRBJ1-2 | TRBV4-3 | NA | CASSPQISLGDYGYTF | TGCGCCAGCAGCCCACAGATCTCCCTCGGGGACTATGGCTACACCTTC
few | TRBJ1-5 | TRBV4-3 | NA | CASSQDLRYNQPQHF | TGCGCCAGCAGCCAAGATCTCCGGTACAATCAGCCCCAGCATTTT
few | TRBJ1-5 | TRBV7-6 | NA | CASSRTSFNQPQHF | TGTGCCAGCAGCCGGACAAGTTTCAATCAGCCCCAGCATTTT
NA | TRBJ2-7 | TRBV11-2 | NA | CASSGGGRGAYEQYF | TGTGCCAGCAGCGGAGGGGGGAGGGGGGCCTACGAGCAGTACTTC
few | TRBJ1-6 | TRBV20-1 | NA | CSASESGRSYNSPLHF | TGCAGTGCTAGTGAATCCGGACGATCCTATAATTCACCCCTCCACTTT
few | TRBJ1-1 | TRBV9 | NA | CASSVVLAGLEAFF | TGTGCCAGCAGCGTAGTACTAGCCGGACTGGAAGCTTTCTTT
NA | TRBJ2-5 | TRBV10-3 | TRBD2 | CASGTSGKPQETQYF | TGTGCCAGCGGGACTAGCGGGAAACCTCAAGAGACCCAGTACTTC
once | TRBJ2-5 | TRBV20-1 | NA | CSAREIRAETQYF | TGCAGTGCTAGAGAGATCAGGGCGGAGACCCAGTACTTC
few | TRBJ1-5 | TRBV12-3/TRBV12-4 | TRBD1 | CASTMGQGSNQPQHF | TGTGCCAGCACCATGGGACAGGGGAGCAATCAGCCCCAGCATTTT
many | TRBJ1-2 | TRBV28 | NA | CASSLGEYGYTF | TGTGCCAGCAGTCTGGGCGAGTATGGCTACACCTTC
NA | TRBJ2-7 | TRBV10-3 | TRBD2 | CAISESRTSGHEQYF | TGTGCCATCAGTGAGTCAAGGACTAGCGGCCACGAGCAGTACTTC
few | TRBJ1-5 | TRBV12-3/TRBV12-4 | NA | CASSGERGYSNQPQHF | TGTGCCAGCAGTGGGGAAAGAGGGTATAGCAATCAGCCCCAGCATTTT
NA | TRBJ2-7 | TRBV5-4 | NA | CASSPDLLISYEQYF | TGTGCCAGCAGCCCCGACCTCTTAATCTCCTACGAGCAGTACTTC
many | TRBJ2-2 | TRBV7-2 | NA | CASSQFGRGGNTGELFF | TGTGCCAGCAGCCAGTTCGGCCGTGGCGGGAACACCGGGGAGCTGTTTTTT
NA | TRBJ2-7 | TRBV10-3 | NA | CAISEGLGQYF | TGTGCCATCAGTGAGGGGCTCGGGCAGTACTTC
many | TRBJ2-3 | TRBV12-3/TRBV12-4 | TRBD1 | CASSQDRGADTQYF | TGTGCCAGCAGCCAGGACAGGGGGGCAGATACGCAGTATTTT
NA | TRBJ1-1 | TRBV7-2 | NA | CASSRFGLAEAFF | TGTGCCAGCAGCCGATTTGGACTGGCTGAAGCTTTCTTT